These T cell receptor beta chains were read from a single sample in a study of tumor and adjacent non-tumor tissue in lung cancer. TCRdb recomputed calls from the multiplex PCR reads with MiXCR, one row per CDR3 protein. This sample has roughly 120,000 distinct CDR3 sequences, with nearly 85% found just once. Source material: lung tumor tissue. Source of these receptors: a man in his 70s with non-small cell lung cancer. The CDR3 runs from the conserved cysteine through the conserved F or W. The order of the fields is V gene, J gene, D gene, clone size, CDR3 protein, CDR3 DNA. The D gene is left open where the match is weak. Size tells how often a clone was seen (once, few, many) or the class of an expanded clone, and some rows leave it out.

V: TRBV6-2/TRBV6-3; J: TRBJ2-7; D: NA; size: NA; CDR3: CDSSYMGRYPYEQYF; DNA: TGTGATAGCAGTTACATGGGACGGTATCCCTACGAGCAGTACTTC
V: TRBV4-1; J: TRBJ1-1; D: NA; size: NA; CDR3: CASSQATGLNTEAFF; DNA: TGTGCCAGCAGCCAAGCTACAGGGTTGAACACTGAAGCTTTCTTT
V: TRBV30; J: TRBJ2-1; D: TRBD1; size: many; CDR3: CAWSTDGQGKNEQFF; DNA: TGTGCCTGGAGTACGGACGGACAGGGAAAGAATGAGCAGTTCTTC
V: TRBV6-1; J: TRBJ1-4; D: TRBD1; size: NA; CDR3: CTSNVSTGANEKLFF; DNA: TGTACCAGCAATGTTTCGACAGGGGCTAATGAAAAACTGTTTTTT
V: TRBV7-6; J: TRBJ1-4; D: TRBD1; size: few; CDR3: CANSYNSGTGDEKLFF; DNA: TGTGCCAACAGCTACAACTCCGGGACAGGGGACGAAAAACTGTTTTTT
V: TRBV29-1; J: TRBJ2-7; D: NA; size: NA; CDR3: CSVVREPASVDEQYF; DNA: TGCAGCGTGGTCCGGGAGCCAGCGTCGGTGGACGAGCAATACTTC
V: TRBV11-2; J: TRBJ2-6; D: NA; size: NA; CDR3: CVSIAAGANVLTF; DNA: TGTGTCAGCATCGCGGCAGGGGCCAACGTCCTGACTTTC
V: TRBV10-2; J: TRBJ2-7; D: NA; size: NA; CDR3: CASSRSEYYEQYF; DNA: TGCGCCAGTAGCAGATCGGAATACTATGAGCAGTACTTC
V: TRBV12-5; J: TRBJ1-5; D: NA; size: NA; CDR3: CASGLTTGSHPQHF; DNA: TGTGCCAGTGGCCTTACCACTGGCAGTCATCCCCAGCATTTT
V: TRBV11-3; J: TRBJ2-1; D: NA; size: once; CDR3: CASSLGLLPGDINEQFF; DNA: TGTGCCAGCAGCTTAGGCCTCTTACCGGGAGATATAAATGAGCAGTTCTTC
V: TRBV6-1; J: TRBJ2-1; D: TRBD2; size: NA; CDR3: CASTVSGGTGSNEEFF; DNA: TGTGCCAGCACCGTAAGCGGGGGCACCGGGTCCAATGAGGAGTTCTTC
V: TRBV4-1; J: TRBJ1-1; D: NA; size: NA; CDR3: CASSQGTVTYTEAFF; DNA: TGCGCCAGTAGCCAGGGGACGGTGACTTACACTGAAGCTTTCTTT
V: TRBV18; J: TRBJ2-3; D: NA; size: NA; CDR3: CASSPPSGSDTQYF; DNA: TGTGCCAGCTCACCACCTTCAGGGTCAGATACGCAGTATTTT
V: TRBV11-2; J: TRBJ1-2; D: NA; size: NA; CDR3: CVSSLRPADGYTF; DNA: TGTGTCAGCAGCTTGAGGCCGGCTGATGGCTACACCTTC
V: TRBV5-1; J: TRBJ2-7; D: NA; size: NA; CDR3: CASSLGAGGHYEQYF; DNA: TGCGCCAGCAGCTTGGGGGCCGGGGGGCACTATGAGCAATACTTC
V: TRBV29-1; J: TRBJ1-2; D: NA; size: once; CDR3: CRAPSGTNYGYTF; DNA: TGCAGAGCACCCTCCGGGACTAACTATGGCTACACCTTC
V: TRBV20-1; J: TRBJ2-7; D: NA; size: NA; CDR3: CSVRQGSSTYGHYF; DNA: TGCAGTGTCAGACAAGGGTCGTCGACCTACGGGCACTACTTC
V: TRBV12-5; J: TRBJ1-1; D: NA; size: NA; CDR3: CASGLTGDTETFF; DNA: TGTGCTAGTGGTTTGACTGGGGACACAGAAACTTTCTTT
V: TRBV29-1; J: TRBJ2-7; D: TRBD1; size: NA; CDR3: CSVEWTGSSHEQYF; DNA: TGCAGCGTTGAATGGACAGGGAGCTCCCACGAACAGTACTTC
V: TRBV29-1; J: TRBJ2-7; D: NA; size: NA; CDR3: CSFGASGVHKQYF; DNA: TGCAGCTTTGGGGCAAGTGGGGTGCACAAGCAGTACTTC
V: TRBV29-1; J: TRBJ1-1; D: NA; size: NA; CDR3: CSVFGQGTITEAFF; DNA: TGCAGCGTATTCGGGCAGGGAACTATAACTGAAGCTTTCTTT
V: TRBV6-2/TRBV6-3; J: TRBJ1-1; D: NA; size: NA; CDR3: CVSSSGLGERENTEAFF; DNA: TGTGTCAGCAGTTCCGGATTAGGGGAGCGCGAGAACACTGAAGCTTTCTTT
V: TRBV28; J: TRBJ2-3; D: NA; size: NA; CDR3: CTSSPGHVSTTQYF; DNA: TGTACCAGCAGCCCGGGACATGTCTCCACTACGCAGTATTTT
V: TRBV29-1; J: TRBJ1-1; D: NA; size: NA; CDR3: CSVEQEAADTEAFF; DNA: TGCAGCGTTGAACAGGAGGCTGCTGACACTGAAGCTTTCTTT
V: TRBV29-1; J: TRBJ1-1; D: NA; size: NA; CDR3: CSVFEHGTKIEAFF; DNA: TGCAGCGTCTTCGAACACGGAACTAAAATTGAAGCTTTCTTT
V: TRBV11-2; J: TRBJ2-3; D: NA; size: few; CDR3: CASSLDLDGHGSDTQYF; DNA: TGTGCCAGCAGCTTAGATCTGGATGGCCACGGATCAGATACGCAGTATTTT
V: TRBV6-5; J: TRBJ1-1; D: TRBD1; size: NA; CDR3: CASRTETGLVTEAFF; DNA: TGTGCCAGTAGGACAGAGACAGGGTTGGTCACTGAAGCTTTCTTT